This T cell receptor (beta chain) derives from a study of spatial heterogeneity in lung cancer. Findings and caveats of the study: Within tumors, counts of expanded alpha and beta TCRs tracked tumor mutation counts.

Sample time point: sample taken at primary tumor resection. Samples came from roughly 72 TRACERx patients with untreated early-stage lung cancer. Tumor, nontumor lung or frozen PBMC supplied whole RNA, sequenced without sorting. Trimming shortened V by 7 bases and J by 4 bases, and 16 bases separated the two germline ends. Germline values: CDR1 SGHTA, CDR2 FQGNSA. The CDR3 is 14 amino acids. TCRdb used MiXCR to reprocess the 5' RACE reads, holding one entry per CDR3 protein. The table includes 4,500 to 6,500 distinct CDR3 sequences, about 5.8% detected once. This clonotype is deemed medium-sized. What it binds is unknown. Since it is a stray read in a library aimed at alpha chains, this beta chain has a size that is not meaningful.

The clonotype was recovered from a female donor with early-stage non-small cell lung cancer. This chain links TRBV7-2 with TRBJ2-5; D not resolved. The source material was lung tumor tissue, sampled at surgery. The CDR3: CASKRVVSGETQYF. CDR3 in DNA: TGTGCCAGCAAGAGAGTTGTTTCAGGAGAGACCCAGTACTTC. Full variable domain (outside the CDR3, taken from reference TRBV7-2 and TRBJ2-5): GAGVSQSPSNKVTEKGKDVELRCDPISGHTALYWYRQSLGQGLEFLIYFQGNSAPDKSGLPSDRFSAERTGGSVSTLTIQRTQQEDSAVYLCASKRVVSGETQYFGPGTRLLVL.